This is a list of T cell receptor beta chains from one sample in a study of T cell responses to AZD1222 COVID-19 vaccine. TCRdb's table, derived via immunoSEQ multiplex PCR, lists solely in-frame clones and lacks some. The sample records 100,000 or so clones, 70% to 90% being singletons. Sample: peripheral blood, taken on day 0 of AZD1222 vaccination. The receptors were sampled from an adult in good health. The CDR3 runs from the conserved cysteine through the conserved F or W. The order of the fields is CDR3 length, V gene, J gene, D gene, clone size, CDR3 protein, CDR3 DNA. A D gene is named only where the DNA matches it firmly. Clone size appears in some rows only: once, few, many, or a class for an expanded clone.

13	TRBV10-2	TRBJ1-5	.	.	CASSDLTGQPQHF	TGCGCCAGCAGTGACCTAACGGGTCAGCCCCAGCATTTT
15	TRBV6-5	TRBJ1-5	.	.	CASSYSGRGNQPQHF	TGTGCCAGCAGTTACTCCGGTCGGGGGAATCAGCCCCAGCATTTT
15	TRBV6-6	TRBJ2-2	.	.	CASSYSEQAAGELFF	TGTGCCAGCAGTTACTCGGAGCAGGCGGCCGGGGAGCTGTTTTTT
15	TRBV7-2	TRBJ2-1	.	.	CASSLAKGSYNEQFF	TGTGCCAGCAGCTTAGCGAAGGGGTCCTACAATGAGCAGTTCTTC
14	TRBV5-6	TRBJ2-2	.	.	CASLGTANTGELFF	TGTGCCAGCCTAGGCACAGCGAACACCGGGGAGCTGTTTTTT
13	TRBV20-1	TRBJ1-2	.	.	CSASIQGIYGYTF	TGCAGTGCTAGTATCCAGGGCATATATGGCTACACCTTC
13	TRBV11-2	TRBJ1-1	.	.	CASSLQENTEAFF	TGTGCCAGCAGCTTACAGGAGAACACTGAAGCTTTCTTT
13	TRBV12-3/TRBV12-4	TRBJ1-2	.	.	CASSLRGNYGYTF	TGTGCCAGCAGTTTAAGAGGGAACTATGGCTACACCTTC
14	TRBV7-9	TRBJ1-4	.	.	CASSLLGSNEKLFF	TGTGCCAGCAGCTTGCTCGGTTCTAATGAAAAACTGTTTTTT
13	TRBV28	TRBJ1-1	.	.	CASSPNRNTEAFF	TGTGCCAGCAGTCCGAACAGGAACACTGAAGCTTTCTTT
14	TRBV25-1	TRBJ2-1	TRBD2	.	CASVAGGVYNEQFF	TGTGCCAGCGTTGCGGGAGGAGTCTACAATGAGCAGTTCTTC
13	TRBV12-3/TRBV12-4	TRBJ2-7	.	.	CASSLFEGHEQYF	TGTGCCAGCAGTTTATTCGAGGGCCACGAGCAGTACTTC
14	TRBV6-5	TRBJ2-3	TRBD2	.	CASSRTSGTDTQYF	TGTGCCAGCAGCCGTACTAGCGGGACAGATACGCAGTATTTT
13	TRBV12-3/TRBV12-4	TRBJ2-5	.	.	CASSLGDQETQYF	TGTGCCAGCAGTTTAGGCGACCAAGAGACCCAGTACTTC
13	TRBV14	TRBJ1-5	.	.	CASSGQINQPQHF	TGTGCCAGCAGCGGTCAAATCAATCAGCCCCAGCATTTT
16	TRBV11-3	TRBJ2-2	.	.	CASSLSSGLDTGELFF	TGTGCCAGCAGCTTAAGTTCTGGGTTGGACACCGGGGAGCTGTTTTTT
14	TRBV27	TRBJ1-1	.	.	CASSRGQGGTEAFF	TGTGCCAGCAGTCGGGGGCAGGGAGGCACTGAAGCTTTCTTT
14	TRBV5-1	TRBJ2-7	TRBD1	.	CASSLQGAVYEQYF	TGCGCCAGCAGCTTGCAGGGGGCGGTCTACGAGCAGTACTTC
16	TRBV11-3	TRBJ1-2	.	.	CASSLDDRGHFYGYTF	TGTGCCAGCAGCTTAGATGATCGCGGACACTTCTATGGCTACACCTTC
15	TRBV5-1	TRBJ2-7	.	once	CASSLWRPRAYEQYF	TGCGCCAGCAGCTTGTGGAGACCCCGGGCCTACGAGCAGTACTTC
14	TRBV3-1/TRBV3-2	TRBJ2-2	TRBD2	once	CASRGTSGNGELFF	TGTGCCAGCAGGGGGACTAGCGGGAACGGGGAGCTGTTTTTT